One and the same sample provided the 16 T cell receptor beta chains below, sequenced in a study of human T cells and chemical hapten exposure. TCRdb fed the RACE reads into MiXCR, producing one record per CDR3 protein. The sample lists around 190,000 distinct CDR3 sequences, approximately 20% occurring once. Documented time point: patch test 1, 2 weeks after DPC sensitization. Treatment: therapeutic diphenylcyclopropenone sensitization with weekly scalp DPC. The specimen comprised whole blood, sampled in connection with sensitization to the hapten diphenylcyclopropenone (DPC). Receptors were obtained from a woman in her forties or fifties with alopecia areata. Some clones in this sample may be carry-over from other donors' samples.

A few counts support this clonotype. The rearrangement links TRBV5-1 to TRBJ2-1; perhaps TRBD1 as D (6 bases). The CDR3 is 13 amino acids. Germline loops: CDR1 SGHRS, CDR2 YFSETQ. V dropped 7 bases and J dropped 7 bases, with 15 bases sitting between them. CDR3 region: CASGQGMWNEQFF. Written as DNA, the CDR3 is TGCGCCAGCGGGCAGGGGATGTGGAATGAGCAGTTCTTC.

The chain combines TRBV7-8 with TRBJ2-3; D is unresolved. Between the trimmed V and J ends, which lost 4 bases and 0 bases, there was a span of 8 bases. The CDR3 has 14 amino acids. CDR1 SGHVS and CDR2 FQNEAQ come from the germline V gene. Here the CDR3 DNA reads TGTGCCAGCAGCTCCCTACAGAGCACAGATACGCAGTATTTT. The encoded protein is CASSSLQSTDTQYF.

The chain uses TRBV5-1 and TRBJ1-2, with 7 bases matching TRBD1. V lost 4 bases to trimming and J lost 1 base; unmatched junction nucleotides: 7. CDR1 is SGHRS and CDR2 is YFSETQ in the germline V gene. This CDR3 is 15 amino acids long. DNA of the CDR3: TGCGCCAGCAGCCAAGAGACAGGGAGTAACTATGGCTACACCTTC. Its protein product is CASSQETGSNYGYTF.

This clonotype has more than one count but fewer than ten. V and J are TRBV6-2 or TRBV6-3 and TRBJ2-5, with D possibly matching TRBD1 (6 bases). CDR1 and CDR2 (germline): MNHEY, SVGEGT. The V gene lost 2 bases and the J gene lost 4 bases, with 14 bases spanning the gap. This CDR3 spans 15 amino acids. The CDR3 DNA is TGTGCCAGCAGTTACGCCAGGGGTATAGGAGAGACCCAGTACTTC. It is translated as CASSYARGIGETQYF.

The CDR3 sequence: CASSLGVPVYNEQFF. For the CDR3, the DNA is TGTGCCAGCAGCTTGGGGGTCCCCGTATACAATGAGCAGTTCTTC. V and J are TRBV5-5 and TRBJ2-1; D uncertain. Germline V gene lookup returns CDR1 SGHKS and CDR2 YYEKEE (reference sequence). The CDR3 extends over 15 amino acids. V was clipped by 0 bases and J by 4 bases, with 11 bases between them.

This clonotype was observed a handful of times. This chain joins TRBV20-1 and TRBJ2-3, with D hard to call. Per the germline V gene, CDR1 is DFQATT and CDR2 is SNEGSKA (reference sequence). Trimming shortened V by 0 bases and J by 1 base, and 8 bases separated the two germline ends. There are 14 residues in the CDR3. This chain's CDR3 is CSARDRTGTDTQYF. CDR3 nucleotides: TGCAGTGCTAGAGATAGAACTGGCACAGATACGCAGTATTTT.

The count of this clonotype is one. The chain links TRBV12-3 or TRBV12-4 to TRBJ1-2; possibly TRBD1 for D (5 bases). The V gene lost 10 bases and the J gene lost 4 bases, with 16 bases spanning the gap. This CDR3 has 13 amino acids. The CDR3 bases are TGTGCCACAGTTCCCGGGGGGGGCTATGGCTACACCTTC. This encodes CATVPGGGYGYTF.

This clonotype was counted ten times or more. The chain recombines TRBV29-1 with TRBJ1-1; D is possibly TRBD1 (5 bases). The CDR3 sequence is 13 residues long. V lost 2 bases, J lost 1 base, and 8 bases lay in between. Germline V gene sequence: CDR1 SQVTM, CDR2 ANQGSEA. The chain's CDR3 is CSVELTGNTEAFF. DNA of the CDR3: TGCAGCGTTGAACTTACAGGGAACACTGAAGCTTTCTTT.

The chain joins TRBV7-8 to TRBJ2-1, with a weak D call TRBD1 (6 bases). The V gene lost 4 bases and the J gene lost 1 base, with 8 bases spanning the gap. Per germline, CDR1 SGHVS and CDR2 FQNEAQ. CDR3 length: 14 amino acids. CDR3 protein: CASSSTGSYNEQFF. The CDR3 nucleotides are TGTGCCAGCAGCTCTACAGGGTCCTACAATGAGCAGTTCTTC.

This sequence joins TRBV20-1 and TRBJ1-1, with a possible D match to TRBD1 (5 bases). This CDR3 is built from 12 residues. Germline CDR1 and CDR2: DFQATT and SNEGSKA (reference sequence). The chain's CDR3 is CACRVWNTEAFF. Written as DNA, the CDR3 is TGCGCTTGCAGGGTGTGGAACACTGAAGCTTTCTTT.

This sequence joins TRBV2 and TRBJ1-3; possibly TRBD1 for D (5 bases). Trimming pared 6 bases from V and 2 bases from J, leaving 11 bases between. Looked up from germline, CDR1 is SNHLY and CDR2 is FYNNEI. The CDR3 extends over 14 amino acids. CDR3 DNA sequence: TGTGCCAGCAGGGCGGACACGCCTGGAAACACCATATATTTT. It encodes CASRADTPGNTIYF.

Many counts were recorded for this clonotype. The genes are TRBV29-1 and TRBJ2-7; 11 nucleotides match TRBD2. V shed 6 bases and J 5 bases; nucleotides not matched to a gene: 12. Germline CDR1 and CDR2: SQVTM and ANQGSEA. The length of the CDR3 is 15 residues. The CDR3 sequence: CSVRLRLAGSHEQYF. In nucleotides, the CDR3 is TGCAGCGTCCGCCTTAGACTAGCGGGATCGCACGAGCAGTACTTC.

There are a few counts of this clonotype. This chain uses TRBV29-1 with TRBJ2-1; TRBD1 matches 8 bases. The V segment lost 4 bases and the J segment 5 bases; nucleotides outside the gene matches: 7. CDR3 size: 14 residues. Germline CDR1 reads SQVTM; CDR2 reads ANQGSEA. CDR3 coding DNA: TGCAGCGTTGTTCGACAGGGGAGCCACAATGAGCAGTTCTTC. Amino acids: CSVVRQGSHNEQFF.

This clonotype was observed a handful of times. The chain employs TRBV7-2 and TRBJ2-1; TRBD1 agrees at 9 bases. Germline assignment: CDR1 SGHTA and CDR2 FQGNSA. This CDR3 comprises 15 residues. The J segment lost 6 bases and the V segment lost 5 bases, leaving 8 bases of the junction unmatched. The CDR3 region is CASSPGQGSRNEQFF. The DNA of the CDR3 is TGTGCCAGCAGCCCCGGACAGGGGTCACGCAATGAGCAGTTCTTC.

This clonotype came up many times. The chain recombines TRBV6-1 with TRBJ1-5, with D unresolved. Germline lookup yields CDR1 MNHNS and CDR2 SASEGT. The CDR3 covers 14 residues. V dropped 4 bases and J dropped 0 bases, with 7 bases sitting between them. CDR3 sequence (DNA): TGTGCCAGCAGTGTGACGGATAGCAATCAGCCCCAGCATTTT. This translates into CASSVTDSNQPQHF.

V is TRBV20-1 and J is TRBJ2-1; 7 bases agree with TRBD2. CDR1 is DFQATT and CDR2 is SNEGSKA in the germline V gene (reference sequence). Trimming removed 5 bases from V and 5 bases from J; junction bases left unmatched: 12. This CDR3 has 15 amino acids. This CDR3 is CSARLWASGNNEQFF. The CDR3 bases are TGCAGTGCTCGCCTCTGGGCTAGCGGAAACAATGAGCAGTTCTTC.